This TCR beta chain emerged from a study of T cells in localized non-small cell lung cancer. Points from the study as a whole: Uninvolved neighboring lung showed the greatest T cell clonality, exceeding tumor.

Profiling relied on immunoSEQ multiplex PCR, and the TCRdb table lists in-frame clones only, not all of them. Among roughly 25,000 clones, around 85% were seen once, and the ten largest hold 5% to 6.5%. As to this clone: Its antigen is undetermined.

The sequences come from peripheral blood, collected before any cancer treatment. This clonotype was sampled from a male donor older than 55 with stage II squamous cell lung carcinoma.

CDR3 in DNA: TGTGCCAGCAGACCGGCCCTATCCTACGAGCAGTACTTC. Encoded protein: CASRPALSYEQYF. The V call is TRBV27, the J call TRBJ2-7, with D uncertain. The V end was cut by 6 bases, the J end by 1 base, with 10 bases between. CDR3 length equals 13 residues. Per germline, CDR1 MNHEY and CDR2 SMNVEV (reference sequence).